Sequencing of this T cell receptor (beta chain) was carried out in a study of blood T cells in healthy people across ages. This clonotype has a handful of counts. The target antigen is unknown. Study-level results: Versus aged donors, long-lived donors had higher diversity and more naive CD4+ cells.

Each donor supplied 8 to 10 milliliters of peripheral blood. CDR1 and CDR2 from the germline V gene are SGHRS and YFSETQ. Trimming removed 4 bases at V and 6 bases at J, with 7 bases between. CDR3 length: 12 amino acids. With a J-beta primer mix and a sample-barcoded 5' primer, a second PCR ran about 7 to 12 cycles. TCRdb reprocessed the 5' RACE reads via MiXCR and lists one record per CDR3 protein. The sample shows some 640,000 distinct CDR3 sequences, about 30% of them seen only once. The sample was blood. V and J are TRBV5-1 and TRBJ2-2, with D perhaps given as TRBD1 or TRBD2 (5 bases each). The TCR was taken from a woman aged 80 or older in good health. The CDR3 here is CASSRGAGELFF. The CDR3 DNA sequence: TGCGCCAGCAGCCGAGGGGCCGGGGAGCTGTTTTTT.